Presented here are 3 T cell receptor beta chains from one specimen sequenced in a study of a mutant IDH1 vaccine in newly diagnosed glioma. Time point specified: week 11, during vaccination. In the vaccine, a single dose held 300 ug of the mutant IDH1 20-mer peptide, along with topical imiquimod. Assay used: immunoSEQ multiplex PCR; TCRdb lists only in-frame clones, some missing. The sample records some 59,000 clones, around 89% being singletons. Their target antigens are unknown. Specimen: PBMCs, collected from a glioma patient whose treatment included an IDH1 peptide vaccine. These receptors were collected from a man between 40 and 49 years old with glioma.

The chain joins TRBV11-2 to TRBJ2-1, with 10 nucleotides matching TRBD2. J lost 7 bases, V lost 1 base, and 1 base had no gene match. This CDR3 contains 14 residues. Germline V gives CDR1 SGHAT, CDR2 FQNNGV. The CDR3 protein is CASSLAGLANEQFF. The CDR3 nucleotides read TGTGCCAGCAGCTTAGCGGGACTAGCGAATGAGCAGTTCTTC.

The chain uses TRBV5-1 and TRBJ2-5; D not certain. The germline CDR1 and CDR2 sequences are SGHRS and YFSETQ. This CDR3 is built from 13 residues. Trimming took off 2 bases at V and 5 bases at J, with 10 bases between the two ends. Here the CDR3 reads CASSLVLGETQYF. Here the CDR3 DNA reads TGCGCCAGCAGCTTAGTGCTTGGGGAGACCCAGTACTTC.

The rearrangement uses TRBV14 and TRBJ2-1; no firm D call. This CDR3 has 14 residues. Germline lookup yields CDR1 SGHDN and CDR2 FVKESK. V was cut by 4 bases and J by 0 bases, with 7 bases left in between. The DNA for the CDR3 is TGTGCCAGCAGCCCTGCATACTCCTACAATGAGCAGTTCTTC. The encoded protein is CASSPAYSYNEQFF.